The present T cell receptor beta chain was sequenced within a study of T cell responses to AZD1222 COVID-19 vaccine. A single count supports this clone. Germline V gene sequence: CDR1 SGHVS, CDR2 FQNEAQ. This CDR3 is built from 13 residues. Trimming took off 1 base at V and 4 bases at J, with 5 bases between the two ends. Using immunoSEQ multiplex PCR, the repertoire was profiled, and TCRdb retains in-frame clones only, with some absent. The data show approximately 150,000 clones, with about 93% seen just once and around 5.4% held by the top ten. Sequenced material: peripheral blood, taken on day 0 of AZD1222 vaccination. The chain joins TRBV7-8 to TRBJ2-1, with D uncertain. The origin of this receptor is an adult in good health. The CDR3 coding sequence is TGTGCCAGCAGCTTAGGCTCTTACAATGAGCAGTTCTTC. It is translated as CASSLGSYNEQFF.